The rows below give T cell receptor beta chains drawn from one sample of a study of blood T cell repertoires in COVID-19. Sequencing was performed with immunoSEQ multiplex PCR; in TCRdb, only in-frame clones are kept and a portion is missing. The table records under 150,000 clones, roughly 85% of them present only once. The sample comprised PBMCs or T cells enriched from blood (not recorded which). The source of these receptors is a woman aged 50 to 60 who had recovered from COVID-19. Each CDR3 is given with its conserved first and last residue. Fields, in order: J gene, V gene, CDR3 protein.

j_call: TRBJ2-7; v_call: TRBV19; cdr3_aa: CASNSVSGEQYF
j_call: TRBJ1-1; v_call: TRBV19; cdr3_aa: CASNSGQPNTEAFF
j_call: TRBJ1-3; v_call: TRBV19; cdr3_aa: CASSVTVTGNTIYF
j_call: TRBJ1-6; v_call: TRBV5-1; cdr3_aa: CASSRTGRENSPLHF
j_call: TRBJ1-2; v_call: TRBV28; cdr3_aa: CASSLATGGGYTF
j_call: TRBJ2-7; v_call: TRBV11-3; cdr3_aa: CASSWSGSSEQYF
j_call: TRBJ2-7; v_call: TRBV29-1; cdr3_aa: CSVDRGYEQYF
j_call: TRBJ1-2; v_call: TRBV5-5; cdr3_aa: CASSWPREGSYTF
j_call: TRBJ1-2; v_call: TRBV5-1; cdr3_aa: CASSPARVRGYTF
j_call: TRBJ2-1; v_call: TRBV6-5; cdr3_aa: CASSSDRGRANEQFF
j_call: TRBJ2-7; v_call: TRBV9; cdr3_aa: CASSVVSRHYEQYF
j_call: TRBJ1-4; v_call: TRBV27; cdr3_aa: CASSQDRSSEKLFF
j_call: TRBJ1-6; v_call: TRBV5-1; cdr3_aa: CASSFGRGSYNSPLHF
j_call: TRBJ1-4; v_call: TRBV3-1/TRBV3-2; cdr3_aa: CASSQSGSNEKLFF
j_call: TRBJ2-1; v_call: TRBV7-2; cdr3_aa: CASSLTRTYNEQFF
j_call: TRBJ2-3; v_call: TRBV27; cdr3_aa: CASSFTSGRADTQYF
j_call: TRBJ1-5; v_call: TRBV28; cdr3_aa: CALGRGINQPQHF
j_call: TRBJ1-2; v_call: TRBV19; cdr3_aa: CASSMMGQSSYGYTF
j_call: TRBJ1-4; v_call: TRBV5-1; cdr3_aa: CASRGDRSNEKLFF
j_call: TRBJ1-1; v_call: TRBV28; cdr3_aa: CASSSLWGDEAFF
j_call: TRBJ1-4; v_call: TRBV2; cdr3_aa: CASSEKGERVKLFF
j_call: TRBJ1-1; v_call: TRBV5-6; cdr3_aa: CASSITGRGSNTEAFF
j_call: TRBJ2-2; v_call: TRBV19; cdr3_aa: CASSIPGGAGELFF
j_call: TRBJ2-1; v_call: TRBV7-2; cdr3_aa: CASSLDGSGRAYEQFF
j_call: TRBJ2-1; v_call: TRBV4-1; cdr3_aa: CASSQSRAGGPKSYNEQFF
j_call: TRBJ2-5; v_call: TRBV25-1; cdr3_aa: CASKDRVGETQYF
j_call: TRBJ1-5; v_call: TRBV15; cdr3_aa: CATSREEGARGHF
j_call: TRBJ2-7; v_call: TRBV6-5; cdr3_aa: CASSYSTGTGTYEQYF